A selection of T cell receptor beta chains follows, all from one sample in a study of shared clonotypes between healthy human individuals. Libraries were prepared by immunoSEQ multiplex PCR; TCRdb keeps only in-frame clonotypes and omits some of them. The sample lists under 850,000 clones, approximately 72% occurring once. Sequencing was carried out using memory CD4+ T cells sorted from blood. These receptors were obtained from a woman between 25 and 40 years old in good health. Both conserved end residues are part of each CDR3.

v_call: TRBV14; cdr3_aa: CASSQGSNQETQYF
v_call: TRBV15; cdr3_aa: CATSRDRGNIQYF
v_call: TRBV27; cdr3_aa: CASHSTSGSFHTQYF
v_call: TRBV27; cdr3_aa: CASKFKNGGPYEQYF
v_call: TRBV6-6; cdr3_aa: CASSYSAGVGYEQYF
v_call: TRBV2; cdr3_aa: CASSEILALTLGNEQFF
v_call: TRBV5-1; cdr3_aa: CASSREGGYGYTF
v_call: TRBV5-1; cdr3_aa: CASRVLATNEKLFF
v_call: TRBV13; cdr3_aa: CASSLRTSGFTDTQYF
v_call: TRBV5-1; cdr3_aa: CASSLNRDVVREQYF
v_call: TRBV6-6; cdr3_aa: CASTQYSNQPQHF
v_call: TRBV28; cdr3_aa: CASSPTGGPQPQHF
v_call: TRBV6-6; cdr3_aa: CASSSLAGAGELFF
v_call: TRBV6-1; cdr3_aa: CASDRGLTGELFF
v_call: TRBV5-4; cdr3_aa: CASKEWVAAPYEQYF
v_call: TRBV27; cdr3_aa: CASSYPPSTSGANVLTF
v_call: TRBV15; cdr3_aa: CATSRDTQYF
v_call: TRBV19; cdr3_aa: CASSGGQTTDTQYF
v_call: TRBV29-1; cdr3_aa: CSVRQGGGNEQFF
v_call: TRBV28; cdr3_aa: CASSSQGAEDYGYTF